Below, 27 T cell receptor beta chains from the same sample are listed, as sequenced in a study of blood T cell repertoires in COVID-19. Clones were read by immunoSEQ multiplex PCR, and TCRdb kept only the in-frame ones, dropping some. Of some 230,000 clones listed, roughly 90% are singletons. The specimen sequenced was peripheral blood. These receptor sequences come from a man younger than 40 who had recovered from COVID-19.

This clone was counted once. The chain links TRBV30 to TRBJ1-5; unclear D gene. CDR1 and CDR2 (germline): GTSNPN, SVGIG (reference sequence). This CDR3 region has 13 residues. Deletions cut 4 bases from V and 5 bases from J, with 12 bases between. The CDR3 here is CAWNGRTDQPQHF. DNA for the CDR3: TGTGCCTGGAATGGCAGAACCGATCAGCCCCAGCATTTT.

This CDR3 reads CASSPGGYEQYF. The CDR3 nucleotides are TGTGCCAGCTCACCCGGGGGGTACGAGCAGTACTTC. This chain uses TRBV18 with TRBJ2-7, with 7 bases aligning to TRBD2. Unmatched junction bases numbered 0, after V lost 3 bases and J lost 4 bases. The CDR3 loop spans 12 amino acids. Germline V gene lookup returns CDR1 KGHSH and CDR2 LQKENI. Using reference TRBV18 and TRBJ2-7 for the parts outside the CDR3, the full variable domain is NAGVMQNPRHLVRRRGQEARLRCSPMKGHSHVYWYRQLPEEGLKFMVYLQKENIIDESGMPKERFSAEFPKEGPSILRIQQVVRGDSAAYFCASSPGGYEQYFGPGTRLTVT.

As DNA, the CDR3 is TGCGCCAGCAGCCACCCACCGGGGGGGAAGCAGCTGGAGTTCTTC. Its translation is CASSHPPGGKQLEFF. The rearrangement uses TRBV4-1 and TRBJ2-1, with 8 bases matching TRBD2. There are 15 residues in the CDR3. CDR1 and CDR2 from the germline V gene are MGHRA and YSYEKL. V trimming: 3 bases; J trimming: 14 bases; junction bases outside the gene matches: 15.

The chain is built from TRBV6-5 and TRBJ1-5, with 9 positions matching TRBD1. Trimming at V came to 8 bases and at J to 5 bases, leaving 4 bases not matched to a gene. CDR1 is MNHEY and CDR2 is SVGAGI in the germline V gene. CDR3 size: 13 residues. The CDR3 nucleotides are TGTGCCAGCTTGGGACAGGGCTATCAGCCCCAGCATTTT. Translated: CASLGQGYQPQHF.

The rearrangement links TRBV6-5 to TRBJ2-3; 8 bases align to TRBD2. This CDR3 contains 16 residues. V lost 0 bases to trimming and J lost 4 bases; unmatched junction nucleotides: 6. CDR1 and CDR2 from the germline V gene are MNHEY and SVGAGI. The CDR3 here is CASSYSSGGRSDTQYF. Written as DNA, the CDR3 is TGTGCCAGCAGTTACTCGAGCGGGGGACGATCAGATACGCAGTATTTT.

The gene calls are TRBV19 and TRBJ1-4; D unclear. The CDR3 runs 15 residues. V was cut by 8 bases and J by 3 bases, with 16 bases left in between. Germline loops: CDR1 LNHDA, CDR2 SQIVND (reference sequence). CDR3 sequence (DNA): TGTGCCAGTCATACTCGGGATATCCCTAATGAAAAACTGTTTTTT. Residues: CASHTRDIPNEKLFF.

This chain links TRBV6-4 with TRBJ1-5; TRBD1 agrees at 9 bases. The V gene end was trimmed by 8 bases and the J gene end by 2 bases; junction bases not matched to a gene: 10. The germline V gene encodes CDR1 MRHNA and CDR2 SNTAGT. This CDR3 is built from 16 residues. The chain's CDR3 is CASGEQGARGNQPQHF. The CDR3 DNA follows: TGTGCCAGCGGGGAACAGGGGGCGCGTGGCAATCAGCCCCAGCATTTT.

The CDR3 coding sequence is TGTGCCAGCAGTGAACTAGCGGGGGGGTACGGCTACGAGCAGTACTTC. Translation: CASSELAGGYGYEQYF. The rearrangement links TRBV2 to TRBJ2-7; 12 positions agree with TRBD2. Germline V CDR1 and CDR2: SNHLY, FYNNEI. V gave up 2 bases and J gave up 3 bases; unmatched junction bases: 5. This CDR3 comprises 16 residues.

The rearrangement uses TRBV4-2 and TRBJ1-3, with a tentative D call TRBD1 (5 bases). This CDR3 spans 17 amino acids. Trimming removed 4 bases from V and 0 bases from J, with 16 bases in between. Germline CDR1 is LGHNA and CDR2 is YNFKEQ. CDR3 region: CASSLGRGLSSGNTIYF. The CDR3 DNA sequence: TGTGCCAGCAGCCTGGGTCGGGGACTCAGCTCTGGAAACACCATATATTTT.

V is TRBV29-1 and J is TRBJ1-2; no clear D gene. CDR1 and CDR2 (germline): SQVTM, ANQGSEA. The CDR3 spans 14 residues. Trimming removed 8 bases from V and 0 bases from J, with 16 bases in between. The CDR3 nucleotides are TGCAGCTTCTTCTCAGGTGTGGCTAACTATGGCTACACCTTC. Its translation is CSFFSGVANYGYTF.

The CDR3 region is CASSELAYNSPLHF. CDR3 sequence (DNA): TGTGCCAGCAGTGAATTGGCTTATAATTCACCCCTCCACTTT. The rearrangement links TRBV6-1 to TRBJ1-6; D ambiguous. The germline CDR1 and CDR2 sequences are MNHNS and SASEGT. The V and J ends lost 2 bases and 4 bases respectively, with 6 bases between them. The CDR3 totals 14 residues.

A single count supports this clone. The gene calls are TRBV19 and TRBJ2-4; D is uncertain. The CDR3 covers 16 residues. Trimming took 0 bases from V and 1 from J, leaving 10 bases between them. Germline CDR1 and CDR2: LNHDA and SQIVND (reference sequence). The CDR3 region has the DNA TGTGCCAGTAGTATAGAAAGAGGTGGGGCCAAAAACATTCAGTACTTC. Its protein is CASSIERGGAKNIQYF.

This clone was detected once. This sequence joins TRBV19 and TRBJ2-1; 7 nucleotides align to TRBD1. Unmatched junction bases numbered 3, after V lost 8 bases and J lost 2 bases. In germline, CDR1 is LNHDA, CDR2 SQIVND (reference sequence). This CDR3 comprises 13 residues. This CDR3 is CASRDRAYNEQFF. In DNA, the CDR3 is TGTGCCAGTCGAGACAGGGCCTACAATGAGCAGTTCTTC. The variable domain in full, with the rest retrieved from reference TRBV19 and TRBJ2-1, is DGGITQSPKYLFRKEGQNVTLSCEQNLNHDAMYWYRQDPGQGLRLIYYSQIVNDFQKGDIAEGYSVSREKKESFPLTVTSAQKNPTAFYLCASRDRAYNEQFFGPGTRLTVL.

This clone was observed once. The CDR3 bases are TGTGCCAGCACCCGCCGGGAGGGGAACACTGAAGCTTTCTTT. Amino acids: CASTRREGNTEAFF. The chain recombines TRBV6-1 with TRBJ1-1; D not resolved. The germline V and J ends were trimmed by 7 bases and 1 base, with 13 bases remaining between them. Germline-derived CDR1 and CDR2 are MNHNS and SASEGT. CDR3 size: 14 residues.

This clone was recorded at least ten times. The chain uses TRBV7-9 and TRBJ2-2, with TRBD2 matching over 11 bases. The length of the CDR3 is 17 residues. Germline loops: CDR1 SEHNR, CDR2 FQNEAQ (reference sequence). J was trimmed by 5 bases and V by 4 bases; bases with no gene match: 9. CDR3: CASSYSGGAGRTGELFF. The CDR3 nucleotides read TGTGCCAGCAGCTATAGCGGGGGGGCCGGTCGGACCGGGGAGCTGTTTTTT.

This chain links TRBV3-1 (or the pseudogene TRBV3-2) with TRBJ1-1, with 9 positions matching TRBD1. The CDR3 is 14 amino acids. The junction had 1 base not matched to a gene; V was cut back by 1 base and J by 4 bases. Germline loops: CDR1 LGHDT, CDR2 YNNKEL (reference sequence). The CDR3 coding sequence is TGTGCCAGCAGCCAAGGACAGGGGGGCACTGAAGCTTTCTTT. This codes for CASSQGQGGTEAFF.

The chain combines TRBV19 with TRBJ1-1; tentatively, D is TRBD1 (6 bases). The V end lost 3 bases, the J end lost 8 bases, and 10 bases lay between the germline ends. The length of the CDR3 is 12 residues. Germline values: CDR1 LNHDA, CDR2 SQIVND (reference sequence). CDR3 amino acids: CASSMGAPEAFF. The CDR3 DNA sequence: TGTGCCAGTAGTATGGGGGCCCCAGAAGCTTTCTTT.

This clone was counted ten times or more. The chain recombines TRBV5-6 with TRBJ1-5, with a possible D match to TRBD1 (6 bases). Looked up from germline, CDR1 is SGHDT and CDR2 is YYEEEE. The CDR3 has 14 amino acids. Between the trimmed V and J ends, which lost 3 bases and 6 bases, there was a span of 13 bases. The CDR3 protein is CASSSSGGPQPQHF. CDR3 nucleotides: TGTGCCAGCAGCTCCTCCGGGGGGCCTCAGCCCCAGCATTTT.

The chain uses TRBV5-4 and TRBJ2-5, with a possible D match to TRBD2 (5 bases). Germline V gene sequence: CDR1 SGHNT, CDR2 YYREEE (reference sequence). This CDR3 has 14 residues. Trimming took off 2 bases at V and 4 bases at J, with 12 bases between the two ends. The CDR3 DNA is TGTGCCAGCAGCTTCGAGGGAATAGGAGAGACCCAGTACTTC. Its translation is CASSFEGIGETQYF.

The CDR3 here is CASSREFRGVAEQYF. CDR3 sequence (DNA): TGCGCCAGCAGCCGGGAGTTTCGCGGGGTTGCCGAGCAGTACTTC. The chain combines TRBV4-1 with TRBJ2-7, with a weak D call TRBD2 (6 bases). Between the trimmed V and J ends, which lost 4 bases and 6 bases, there was a span of 19 bases. Germline loops: CDR1 MGHRA, CDR2 YSYEKL. The CDR3 spans 15 residues.

This clone was seen once. V usage is TRBV12-3 or TRBV12-4 and J usage is TRBJ2-3; 9 nucleotides align to TRBD2. There are 13 residues in the CDR3. The V gene end was trimmed by 4 bases and the J gene end by 10 bases; junction bases not matched to a gene: 6. The CDR3 DNA reads TGTGCCAGCAGTTCCTTAGCGGGGGCCCCGCAGTATTTT. This sequence encodes CASSSLAGAPQYF.

The V gene is TRBV6-5, the J gene TRBJ2-7; a weak D match, TRBD2 (7 bases). Deletions cut 11 bases from V and 6 bases from J, with 14 bases between. CDR3 length: 11 amino acids. Germline CDR1 MNHEY, CDR2 SVGAGI. The CDR3 is CAGLRGGEQYF. The CDR3, as DNA: TGTGCCGGGTTAAGGGGGGGCGAGCAGTACTTC.

In the case of this clone: Other DNA sequences in the same sample also yield this CDR3. The chain uses TRBV27 and TRBJ1-1; D gene unclear. V was cut by 6 bases and J by 5 bases, with 7 bases left in between. The CDR3 contains 11 residues. Germline CDR1 reads MNHEY; CDR2 reads SMNVEV (reference sequence). CDR3 DNA: TGTGCCAGCAGGCGGGGAACTGAAGCTTTCTTT. This encodes CASRRGTEAFF.

This clone was observed a handful of times. V usage is TRBV5-6 and J usage is TRBJ1-1; the D is unclear. Looked up from germline, CDR1 is SGHDT and CDR2 is YYEEEE. The CDR3 has 13 amino acids. Trimming took 0 bases from V and 3 from J, leaving 6 bases between them. In DNA form, the CDR3 reads TGTGCCAGCAGCTTGGGGCAGTACACTGAAGCTTTCTTT. This sequence encodes CASSLGQYTEAFF.

The rearrangement links TRBV6-5 to TRBJ2-6; D is unresolved. The CDR3 has 12 amino acids. Germline CDR1 MNHEY, CDR2 SVGAGI. With 10 bases removed from V and 1 base from J, the gap between germline ends came to 5 bases. The CDR3 DNA reads TGTGCCACCCTATCTGGGGCCAACGTCCTGACTTTC. It encodes CATLSGANVLTF.

The V gene is TRBV12-5, the J gene TRBJ2-1; TRBD1 matches at 8 bases. The V and J ends lost 2 bases and 8 bases, in that order; junction bases with no gene match: 14. From germline, CDR1 is LGHNT and CDR2 FRNRAP. The CDR3 is 17 amino acids. The CDR3 bases are TGTGCTAGTGGTTTGCCTAGAATAGAACAGGGGGTTGATGAGCAGTTCTTC. It translates to CASGLPRIEQGVDEQFF.

The rearrangement uses TRBV12-3 or TRBV12-4 and TRBJ1-1; 8 positions agree with TRBD1. CDR3 size: 13 residues. V gave up 7 bases and J gave up 5 bases; unmatched junction bases: 6. This CDR3 is CASTPTGETEAFF. CDR3 sequence (DNA): TGTGCCAGCACCCCGACAGGGGAAACTGAAGCTTTCTTT.